The rows below give T cell receptor beta chains drawn from one sample of a study of T cell changes during pregnancy in multiple sclerosis. Only in-frame clones appear in the TCRdb table, and some are missing; sequencing was by immunoSEQ multiplex PCR. The table lists some 80,000 clones, approximately 95% of them singletons, with less than 0.15% in the top ten. The material was CD4+ T cells from peripheral blood mononuclear cells, obtained after pregnancy. The receptors come from a female donor with multiple sclerosis, enrolled in a pregnancy study. Both conserved end residues are part of each CDR3. A D gene is named only where the DNA matches it firmly. Clone size is not always given. Where it is, it says once, few, many or a class for expanded clones.

abundance,d_gene,v_gene,len,j_gene,CDR3nt,CDR3aa
.,TRBD2,TRBV10-3,19,TRBJ2-1,TGTGCCATCAGTGTAGTGGGGCTAGCGGTAGAGGCCTCTTACAATGAGCAGTTCTTC,CAISVVGLAVEASYNEQFF
.,TRBD2,TRBV7-8,14,TRBJ2-7,TGTGCCAGCAGCTGGACTAGCGGGACCTACGAGCAGTACTTC,CASSWTSGTYEQYF
.,TRBD1,TRBV19,18,TRBJ1-2,TGTGCCAGTAGTATCCTCGGGGAAAGACAGGGGGTCTACTATGGCTACACCTTC,CASSILGERQGVYYGYTF
.,.,TRBV28,15,TRBJ2-3,TGTGCCAGCAGTTTATTGGGGGGAGGCACAGATACGCAGTATTTT,CASSLLGGGTDTQYF
.,TRBD2,TRBV7-9,14,TRBJ2-7,TGTGCCAGCAGCCCACTAGCGGCCCCGGGGGAGCAGTACTTC,CASSPLAAPGEQYF
.,.,TRBV7-6,15,TRBJ1-4,TGTGCCAGCAGCTTAGGGCGGCAAACTAATGAAAAACTGTTTTTT,CASSLGRQTNEKLFF
.,.,TRBV6-5,15,TRBJ1-2,TGTGCCAGCAGTCAGCCCGGACAGACCTACTATGGCTACACCTTC,CASSQPGQTYYGYTF
.,.,TRBV6-6,13,TRBJ1-5,TGTGCCAGCAGTTCGTCTAGCAATCAGCCCCAGCATTTT,CASSSSSNQPQHF
.,TRBD2,TRBV28,15,TRBJ2-7,TGTGCCAGCAGCGAAGTCGGCGGGAGGGCCCCCGAGCAGTACTTC,CASSEVGGRAPEQYF
.,.,TRBV5-5,14,TRBJ2-5,TGTGCCAGCAGCTTGGGTTCAGTACAAGAGACCCAGTACTTC,CASSLGSVQETQYF
.,TRBD2,TRBV5-4,15,TRBJ2-3,TGTGCCAGCAGCCGGACTAGCGGGAATGCAGATACGCAGTATTTT,CASSRTSGNADTQYF
.,.,TRBV19,16,TRBJ1-5,TGTGCCAGTAGTATCGGGACCGGACAGAACAATCAGCCCCAGCATTTT,CASSIGTGQNNQPQHF
.,.,TRBV2,12,TRBJ1-5,TGTGCCAGCACTACTGGCAATCAGCCCCAGCATTTT,CASTTGNQPQHF
.,.,TRBV11-2,19,TRBJ2-1,TGTGCCAGCAGCTTAGATAGGGGGATCACCTTTAGCTCCTACAATGAGCAGTTCTTC,CASSLDRGITFSSYNEQFF
once,TRBD2,TRBV4-3,17,TRBJ2-7,TGCGCCAGCAGCCAAGAGGGGACTAGCGGGAGGTCCTACGAGCAGTACTTC,CASSQEGTSGRSYEQYF
.,TRBD1,TRBV19,16,TRBJ1-5,TGTGCCAGTAAAAGGGGTGACGGACAGGGGTGGAAGCCCCAGCATTTT,CASKRGDGQGWKPQHF
once,.,TRBV7-9,14,TRBJ2-5,TGTGCCAGCAGCTTAGCTAGCGGCCTAGGGACCCAGTACTTC,CASSLASGLGTQYF
.,.,TRBV27,14,TRBJ1-1,TGTGCCAGCAGTTGGGGGCGAGTAAACACTGAAGCTTTCTTT,CASSWGRVNTEAFF
.,.,TRBV29-1,16,TRBJ1-2,TGCAGCGTTGACCTCACACGAGGAGGGAGTAACTATGGCTACACCTTC,CSVDLTRGGSNYGYTF
once,TRBD2,TRBV19,18,TRBJ2-3,TGTGCCAGTAGTATTCAGGGACTAGGTTTGAGGGCCACAGATACGCAGTATTTT,CASSIQGLGLRATDTQYF
.,.,TRBV10-1,16,TRBJ2-5,TGCGCCAGCAGGGGGGAGATGCGGGGTGGTGGAGAGACCCAGTACTTC,CASRGEMRGGGETQYF
.,TRBD2,TRBV2,13,TRBJ2-1,TGTGCCAGCAGCCCTCAGCCGGGACTAGCGCAGTTCTTC,CASSPQPGLAQFF
.,.,TRBV19,14,TRBJ2-5,TGTGCCAGTAGCCCACAGGGTCCGGGGGAGACCCAGTACTTC,CASSPQGPGETQYF
.,.,TRBV9,14,TRBJ1-3,TGTGCCAGCAGCGGTATCGGTTCTGGAAACACCATATATTTT,CASSGIGSGNTIYF
.,TRBD1,TRBV7-6,14,TRBJ2-7,TGTGCCAGCAGCTTACAGGGGGTAGTCAACGAGCAGTACTTC,CASSLQGVVNEQYF
.,TRBD2,TRBV29-1,15,TRBJ2-3,TGCAGCGTGGAATCCGGGACTAGCCGTTGGGATACGCAGTATTTT,CSVESGTSRWDTQYF
.,TRBD1,TRBV19,17,TRBJ2-6,TGTGCCAGTAGTAGGGACAGGTGGGTCTCTGGGGCCAACGTCCTGACTTTC,CASSRDRWVSGANVLTF
few,.,TRBV9,14,TRBJ2-2,TGTGCCAGCAGCGTAGTCGCGAACACCGGGGAGCTGTTTTTT,CASSVVANTGELFF
.,.,TRBV14,15,TRBJ2-5,TGTGCCAGCAGCCAAGGCTACAGGGTTGCGGAGACCCAGTACTTC,CASSQGYRVAETQYF
.,.,TRBV7-2,14,TRBJ1-1,TGTGCCAGCAGCTTAGCAGTGGGGCGGCTTCTGGCTTTCTTT,CASSLAVGRLLAFF
.,TRBD1,TRBV6-6,16,TRBJ2-2,TGTGCCAGCAGTTACCCCCAGGGGGCGAACACCGGGGAGCTGTTTTTT,CASSYPQGANTGELFF
.,.,TRBV29-1,13,TRBJ2-1,TGCAGCTCTAGGGGGACATATTACAATGAGCAGTTCTTC,CSSRGTYYNEQFF